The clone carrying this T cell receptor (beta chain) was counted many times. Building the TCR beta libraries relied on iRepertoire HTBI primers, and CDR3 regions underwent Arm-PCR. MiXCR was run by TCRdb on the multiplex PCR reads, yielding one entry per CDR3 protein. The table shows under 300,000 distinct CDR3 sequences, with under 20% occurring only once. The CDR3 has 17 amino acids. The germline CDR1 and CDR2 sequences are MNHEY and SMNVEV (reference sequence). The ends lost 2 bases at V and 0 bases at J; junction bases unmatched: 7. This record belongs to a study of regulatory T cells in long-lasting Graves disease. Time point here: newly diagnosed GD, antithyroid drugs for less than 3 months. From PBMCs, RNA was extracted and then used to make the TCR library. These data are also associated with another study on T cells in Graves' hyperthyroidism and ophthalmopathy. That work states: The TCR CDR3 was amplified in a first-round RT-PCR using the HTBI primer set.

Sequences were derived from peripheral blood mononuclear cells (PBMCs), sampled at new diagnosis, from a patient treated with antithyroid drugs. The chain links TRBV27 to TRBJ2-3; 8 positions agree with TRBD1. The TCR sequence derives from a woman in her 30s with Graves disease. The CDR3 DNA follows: TGTGCCAGCAGTTTAGAGGGTCGACAGGGGAGCACAGATACGCAGTATTTT. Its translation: CASSLEGRQGSTDTQYF.